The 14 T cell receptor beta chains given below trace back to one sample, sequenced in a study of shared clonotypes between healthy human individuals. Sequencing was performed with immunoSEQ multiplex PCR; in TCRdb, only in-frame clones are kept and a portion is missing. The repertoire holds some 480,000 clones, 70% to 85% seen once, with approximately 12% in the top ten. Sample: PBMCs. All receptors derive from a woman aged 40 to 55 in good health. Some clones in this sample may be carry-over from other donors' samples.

DNA of the CDR3: TGTGCCTGCCAAGGGACTAGCGGGACTTACAATGAGCAGTTCTTC. Translation gives CACQGTSGTYNEQFF. The chain links TRBV30 to TRBJ2-1; 13 bases agree with TRBD2. Germline V CDR1 and CDR2: GTSNPN, SVGIG (reference sequence). V lost 6 bases and J lost 4; bases outside the gene matches: 6. CDR3 length: 15 residues.

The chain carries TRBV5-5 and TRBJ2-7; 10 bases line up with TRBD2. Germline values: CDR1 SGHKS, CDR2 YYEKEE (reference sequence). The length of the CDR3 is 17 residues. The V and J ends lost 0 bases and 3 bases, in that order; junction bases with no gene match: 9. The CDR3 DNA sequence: TGTGCCAGCAGCTTGGTAGCTAGCGGGAGCCTCTTCTACGAGCAGTACTTC. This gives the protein CASSLVASGSLFYEQYF.

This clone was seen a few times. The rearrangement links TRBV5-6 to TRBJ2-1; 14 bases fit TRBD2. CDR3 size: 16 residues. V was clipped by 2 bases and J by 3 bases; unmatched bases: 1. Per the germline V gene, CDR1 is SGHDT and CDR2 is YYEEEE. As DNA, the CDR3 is TGTGCCAGCAGCTTTGGGACTAGCGGGAGCTACAATGAGCAGTTCTTC. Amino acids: CASSFGTSGSYNEQFF.

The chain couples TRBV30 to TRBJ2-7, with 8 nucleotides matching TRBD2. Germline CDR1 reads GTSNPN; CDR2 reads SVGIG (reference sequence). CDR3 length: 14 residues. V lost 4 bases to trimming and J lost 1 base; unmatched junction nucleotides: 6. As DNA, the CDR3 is TGTGCCTGGACAAGCGGGGGAGCTTCCTACGAGCAGTACTTC. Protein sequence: CAWTSGGASYEQYF.

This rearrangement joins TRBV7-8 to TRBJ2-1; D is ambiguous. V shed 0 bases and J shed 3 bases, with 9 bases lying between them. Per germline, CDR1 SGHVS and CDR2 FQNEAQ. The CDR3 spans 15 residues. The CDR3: CASSLAETDYNEQFF. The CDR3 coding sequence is TGTGCCAGCAGCTTAGCGGAGACCGACTACAATGAGCAGTTCTTC.

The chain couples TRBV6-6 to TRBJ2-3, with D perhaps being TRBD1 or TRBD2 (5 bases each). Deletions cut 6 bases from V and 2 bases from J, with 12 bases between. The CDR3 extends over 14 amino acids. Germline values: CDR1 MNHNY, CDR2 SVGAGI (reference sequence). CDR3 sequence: CASRLGTVTDTQYF. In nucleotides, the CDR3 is TGTGCCAGCAGGCTCGGGACCGTCACAGATACGCAGTATTTT.

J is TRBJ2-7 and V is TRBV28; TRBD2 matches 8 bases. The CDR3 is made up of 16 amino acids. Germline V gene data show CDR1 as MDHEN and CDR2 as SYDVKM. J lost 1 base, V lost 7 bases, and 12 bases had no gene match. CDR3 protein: CASIPHGSGSSYEQYF. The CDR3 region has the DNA TGTGCCAGCATACCCCACGGGAGCGGGAGTTCCTACGAGCAGTACTTC. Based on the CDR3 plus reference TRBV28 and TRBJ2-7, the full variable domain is DVKVTQSSRYLVKRTGEKVFLECVQDMDHENMFWYRQDPGLGLRLIYFSYDVKMKEKGDIPEGYSVSREKKERFSLILESASTNQTSMYLCASIPHGSGSSYEQYFGPGTRLTVT.

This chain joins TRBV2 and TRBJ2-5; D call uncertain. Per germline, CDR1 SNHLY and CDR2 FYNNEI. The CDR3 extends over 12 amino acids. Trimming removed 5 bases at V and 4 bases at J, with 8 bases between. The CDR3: CASSISGETQYF. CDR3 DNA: TGTGCCAGCAGTATATCAGGAGAGACCCAGTACTTC.

As DNA, the CDR3 is TGTGCCAGCAGTTTTCTTGGGGGACAGAACTATGGCTACACCTTC. Translation: CASSFLGGQNYGYTF. V is TRBV28 and J is TRBJ1-2; 7 bases align to TRBD1. Germline assignment: CDR1 MDHEN and CDR2 SYDVKM. This CDR3 region has 15 residues. With V trimmed by 3 bases and J by 2 bases, 6 bases remained unmatched.

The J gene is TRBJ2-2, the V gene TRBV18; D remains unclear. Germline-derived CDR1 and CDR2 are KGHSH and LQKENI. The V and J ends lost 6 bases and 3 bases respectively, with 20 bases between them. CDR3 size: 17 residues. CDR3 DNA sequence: TGTGCCAGCTCGCCAAACCGTTGGCTGGATTACACCGGGGAGCTGTTTTTT. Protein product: CASSPNRWLDYTGELFF.

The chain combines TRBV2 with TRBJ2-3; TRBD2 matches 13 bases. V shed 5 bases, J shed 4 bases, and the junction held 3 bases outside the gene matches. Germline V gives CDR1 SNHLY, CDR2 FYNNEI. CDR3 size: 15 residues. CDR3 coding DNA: TGTGCCAGCAGTTTACTAGCGGGAGGGTCAGATACGCAGTATTTT. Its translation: CASSLLAGGSDTQYF.

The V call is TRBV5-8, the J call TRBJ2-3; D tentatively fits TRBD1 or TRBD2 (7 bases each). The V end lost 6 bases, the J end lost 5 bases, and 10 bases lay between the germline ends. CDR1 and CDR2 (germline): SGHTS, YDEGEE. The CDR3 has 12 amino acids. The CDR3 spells CASTRGGDTQYF. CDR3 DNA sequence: TGTGCCAGCACCAGGGGGGGAGATACGCAGTATTTT.

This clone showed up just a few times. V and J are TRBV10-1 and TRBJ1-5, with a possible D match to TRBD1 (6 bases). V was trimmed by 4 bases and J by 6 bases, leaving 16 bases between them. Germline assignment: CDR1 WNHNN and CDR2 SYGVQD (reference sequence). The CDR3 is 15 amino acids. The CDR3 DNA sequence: TGCGCCAGCAGTGCCCGCAGGGGAGGCATTCAGCCCCAGCATTTT. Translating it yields CASSARRGGIQPQHF.

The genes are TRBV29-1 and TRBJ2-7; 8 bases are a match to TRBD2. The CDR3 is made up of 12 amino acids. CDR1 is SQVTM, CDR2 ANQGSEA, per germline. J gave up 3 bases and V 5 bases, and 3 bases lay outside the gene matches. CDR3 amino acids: CSVRLAGYEQYF. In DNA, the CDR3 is TGCAGCGTTCGGCTAGCGGGCTACGAGCAGTACTTC.